Following are 10 T cell receptor beta chains from one sample sequenced in a study of T cell responses to AZD1222 COVID-19 vaccine. TCRdb keeps only in-frame clones here, not all; method: immunoSEQ multiplex PCR. The sample includes some 79,000 clones, 70% to 90% of them seen just once. Sequencing was performed on peripheral blood, taken 28 days after the second AZD1222 dose. Source of these receptors: an adult who received the AZD1222 COVID-19 vaccine.

The chain is built from TRBV5-1 and TRBJ2-2; D tentatively fits TRBD1 or TRBD2 (5 bases each). Germline V gene data show CDR1 as SGHRS and CDR2 as YFSETQ. V dropped 4 bases and J dropped 3 bases, with 10 bases sitting between them. The CDR3 sequence is 14 residues long. CDR3 DNA sequence: TGCGCCAGCAGCGTGCTGGGGGACACCGGGGAGCTGTTTTTT. Translating gives CASSVLGDTGELFF.

The chain links TRBV28 to TRBJ2-5; possible D gene TRBD2, 7 bases. Trimming took 5 bases from V and 7 from J, leaving 14 bases between them. The CDR3 is 13 amino acids. Germline V gene sequence: CDR1 MDHEN, CDR2 SYDVKM. Here the CDR3 DNA reads TGTGCCAGCAGTCTCCAGGGAGGGGGGACCCAGTACTTC. Protein product: CASSLQGGGTQYF.

V gene TRBV12-3 or TRBV12-4 combines with J gene TRBJ1-2; no reliable D call. There are 12 residues in the CDR3. Trimming stripped 0 bases from V and 5 bases from J, with 4 bases between. CDR3 region: CASSLAWYGYTF. CDR3 in DNA: TGTGCCAGCAGTTTAGCGTGGTATGGCTACACCTTC.

In its sample, this clone was seen a few times. The rearrangement links TRBV3-1 (or the pseudogene TRBV3-2) to TRBJ2-7, with D hard to call. This CDR3 has 11 amino acids. The V gene's germline CDR1 is LGHDT and CDR2 YNNKEL (reference sequence). Trimming pared 2 bases from V and 3 bases from J, leaving 2 bases between. CDR3 in DNA: TGTGCCAGCAGCCAAATCTACGAGCAGTACTTC. It specifies CASSQIYEQYF.

This clone was seen only a few times. The rearrangement joins TRBV7-9 to TRBJ1-6; TRBD1 matches at 9 bases. V trimming: 5 bases; J trimming: 6 bases; junction bases outside the gene matches: 2. This CDR3 has 14 amino acids. Per the germline V gene, CDR1 is SEHNR and CDR2 is FQNEAQ (reference sequence). DNA for the CDR3: TGTGCCAGCAGCCCGGGACAGGGTAATTCACCCCTCCACTTT. Translation: CASSPGQGNSPLHF.

This chain links TRBV6-5 with TRBJ2-7; the D gene is possibly TRBD2 (5 bases). Germline lookup yields CDR1 MNHEY and CDR2 SVGAGI. The CDR3 has 14 residues. Trimming removed 2 bases from V and 3 bases from J, with 11 bases in between. CDR3 nucleotide sequence: TGTGCCAGCAGTTACCTGGCTAGCAACTACGAGCAGTACTTC. It specifies CASSYLASNYEQYF.

This clone was seen at least ten times. This chain uses TRBV12-5 with TRBJ2-4; 10 bases are shared with TRBD1. This CDR3 has 15 amino acids. The V gene end was trimmed by 6 bases and the J gene end by 7 bases; junction bases not matched to a gene: 9. CDR1 and CDR2 (germline): LGHNT, FRNRAP. In nucleotides, the CDR3 is TGTGCTAGTGGCGCCCCGGGACAGGGGCCTAACATTCAGTACTTC. Its translation: CASGAPGQGPNIQYF.

V usage is TRBV28 and J usage is TRBJ1-5, with TRBD1 matching over 9 bases. Per the germline V gene, CDR1 is MDHEN and CDR2 is SYDVKM. This CDR3 has 15 residues. Losses at the gene ends were 5 bases for V and 7 bases for J; bases not matched to a gene: 9. For the CDR3, the DNA is TGTGCCAGCAGTACCCGGGGACAGGGAGGCCAGCCCCAGCATTTT. Translating gives CASSTRGQGGQPQHF. Full variable domain (remainder filled in from reference TRBV28 and TRBJ1-5): DVKVTQSSRYLVKRTGEKVFLECVQDMDHENMFWYRQDPGLGLRLIYFSYDVKMKEKGDIPEGYSVSREKKERFSLILESASTNQTSMYLCASSTRGQGGQPQHFGDGTRLSIL.

V is TRBV27 and J is TRBJ1-1; D is unresolved. With 3 bases removed from V and 0 bases from J, the gap between germline ends came to 5 bases. CDR1 and CDR2 from the germline V gene are MNHEY and SMNVEV (reference sequence). The CDR3 loop spans 13 amino acids. CDR3 sequence reads: CASSFGLNTEAFF. In DNA form, the CDR3 reads TGTGCCAGCAGTTTTGGATTGAACACTGAAGCTTTCTTT.

This rearrangement joins TRBV28 to TRBJ1-2; D might be TRBD1 (5 bases). Germline V lookup: CDR1 MDHEN, CDR2 SYDVKM. This CDR3 spans 14 amino acids. V lost 7 bases and J 8 bases, leaving 20 bases between the germline ends. The CDR3 sequence: CASTLSGGAGGYTF. Here the CDR3 DNA reads TGTGCCAGCACCCTAAGTGGCGGGGCAGGAGGCTACACCTTC.